The 8 T cell receptor beta chains given below trace back to one sample, sequenced in a study of shared clonotypes between healthy human individuals (dated by TCRdb to 2018 to 2021). The library was generated by the immunoSEQ multiplex PCR assay. Held by TCRdb, this immuneACCESS table contains in-frame sequences only and omits some clones. Under half of the omission traces to an unresolved V gene where checked; the cause of the rest is unknown. The sample records just over 2,000,000 clones, about 95% of which are singletons. The ten most abundant clones make up 1% to 1.3% of the sample. For the CD8 naive samples, CD45RO-negative cells were positively selected for CCR7, yielding a CD45RA+CCR7+ population from which TemRA cells were excluded. The sequencing sample was made of naive CD8+ T cells sorted from blood. The sample's cell subset or site label is to be understood as: CD45RA+CCR7+. The origin of the receptors is a man between 18 and 35 years old in good health.

The rearrangement joins TRBV7-9 to TRBJ2-7, with 12 bases fitting TRBD2. Germline CDR1 SEHNR, CDR2 FQNEAQ (reference sequence). This CDR3 has 16 residues. With V trimmed by 0 bases and J by 5 bases, 5 bases remained unmatched. The CDR3 here is CASSLARASGRDEQYF. The CDR3 bases are TGTGCCAGCAGCTTAGCCCGGGCTAGCGGGAGGGACGAGCAGTACTTC.

The chain combines TRBV13 with TRBJ2-2; 8 bases map to TRBD1. J lost 6 bases, V lost 0 bases, and 9 bases had no gene match. Looked up from germline, CDR1 is PRHDT and CDR2 is FYEKMQ (reference sequence). The CDR3 sequence is 17 residues long. The CDR3: CASSLGPRTGWAGELFF. Written as DNA, the CDR3 is TGTGCCAGCAGCTTAGGCCCAAGGACAGGGTGGGCCGGGGAGCTGTTTTTT. Drawing the rest from reference TRBV13 and TRBJ2-2, the complete variable domain is AAGVIQSPRHLIKEKRETATLKCYPIPRHDTVYWYQQGPGQDPQFLISFYEKMQSDKGSIPDRFSAQQFSDYHSELNMSSLELGDSALYFCASSLGPRTGWAGELFFGEGSRLTVL.

The CDR3 is CASSLAADLSSSGANVLTF. The CDR3 nucleotides read TGTGCCAGCAGCTTAGCCGCGGATCTCTCGAGCTCTGGGGCCAACGTCCTGACTTTC. The chain recombines TRBV7-9 with TRBJ2-6; no clear D gene. The CDR3 has 19 amino acids. The germline gives CDR1 SEHNR, CDR2 FQNEAQ (reference sequence). V was clipped by 0 bases and J by 0 bases, with 15 bases between them.

This clone was seen once. The V call is TRBV27, the J call TRBJ2-2; D ambiguous. The CDR3 sequence is 13 residues long. The V end lost 1 base, the J end lost 8 bases, and 8 bases lay between the germline ends. Germline assignment: CDR1 MNHEY and CDR2 SMNVEV (reference sequence). CDR3 sequence reads: CASSLLGLGELFF. In DNA, the CDR3 is TGTGCCAGCAGTTTATTAGGGCTGGGGGAGCTGTTTTTT.

V is TRBV30 and J is TRBJ1-5; D call uncertain. V was clipped by 2 bases and J by 4 bases, with 9 bases between them. Germline-derived CDR1 and CDR2 are GTSNPN and SVGIG (reference sequence). The CDR3 spans 13 residues. As DNA, the CDR3 is TGTGCCTGGAGTTCCCAGGATAATCAGCCCCAGCATTTT. Residues: CAWSSQDNQPQHF.

This clone was recorded once. The sample has other DNA sequences that encode this CDR3 too. The rearrangement uses TRBV30 and TRBJ1-1; 9 bases are shared with TRBD1. This CDR3 region has 14 residues. Germline V lookup: CDR1 GTSNPN, CDR2 SVGIG (reference sequence). The trim removed 0 bases at V and 1 base at J, leaving 0 bases unmatched. The CDR3 DNA reads TGTGCCTGGAGTGTGGGACAGGGGAACACTGAAGCTTTCTTT. This codes for CAWSVGQGNTEAFF.

The chain joins TRBV4-1 to TRBJ2-7, with 7 bases fitting TRBD2. This CDR3 has 16 residues. The V and J ends lost 0 bases and 2 bases, in that order; junction bases with no gene match: 7. In germline, CDR1 is MGHRA, CDR2 YSYEKL. The CDR3 DNA reads TGCGCCAGCAGCCAAGATGAGGCTAGCGGTGCCTACGAGCAGTACTTC. Its translation: CASSQDEASGAYEQYF.

The chain combines TRBV15 with TRBJ1-1; D is possibly TRBD1 (5 bases). V was cut by 3 bases and J by 0 bases, with 14 bases left in between. The length of the CDR3 is 16 residues. Germline V CDR1 and CDR2: LNHNV, YYDKDF (reference sequence). The CDR3 spells CATSSLTGLVNTEAFF. For the CDR3, the DNA is TGTGCCACCAGCAGTTTAACAGGTCTGGTGAACACTGAAGCTTTCTTT.